The next 29 T cell receptor beta chains were all read from a single sample in a study of cytomegalovirus exposure and HLA in healthy donors. The PCR had 60 Vbeta and 13 Jbeta primers. TCRdb's copy holds only in-frame clones and misses some; the assay was immunoSEQ multiplex PCR. The sample contains approximately 140,000 clones, around three quarters of which appear only once. Material for sequencing was PBMCs. Source of these receptors: a woman aged 40 to 49 in good health and CMV-seropositive.

J is TRBJ1-4 and V is TRBV2; D gene ambiguous. Germline CDR1 is SNHLY and CDR2 is FYNNEI. The V and J ends lost 7 bases and 3 bases respectively, with 12 bases between them. This CDR3 is built from 14 residues. The CDR3 sequence is CASKIRSANEKLFF. For the CDR3, the DNA is TGTGCCAGCAAAATCAGGTCGGCTAATGAAAAACTGTTTTTT.

This clone turned up a few times. This sequence joins TRBV6-5 and TRBJ1-2; 10 bases line up with TRBD1. This CDR3 has 15 amino acids. The germline gives CDR1 MNHEY, CDR2 SVGAGI. With 0 bases clipped from V and 7 bases from J, the junction kept 5 bases outside the gene matches. CDR3: CASSYSSGQGGGYTF. The CDR3 DNA reads as TGTGCCAGCAGTTACTCCTCTGGACAGGGGGGTGGCTACACCTTC.

This chain links TRBV5-1 with TRBJ2-3; possible D gene TRBD2, 6 bases. Looked up from germline, CDR1 is SGHRS and CDR2 is YFSETQ. This CDR3 region has 15 residues. Trimming cost V 4 bases and J 2 bases, with 14 bases left between them. The CDR3 loop is CASSQDSGTTDTQYF. CDR3 bases: TGCGCCAGCAGCCAGGATAGCGGAACCACAGATACGCAGTATTTT.

The chain joins TRBV7-2 to TRBJ2-3; D gene unclear. V was pared by 4 bases and J by 1 base, with 6 bases between. Germline assignment: CDR1 SGHTA and CDR2 FQGNSA. The CDR3 length is 13 residues. CDR3 coding DNA: TGTGCCAGCAGCTCCCGAGGCACAGATACGCAGTATTTT. Residues: CASSSRGTDTQYF.

The J gene is TRBJ2-1, the V gene TRBV6-6; no clear D gene. The V and J ends lost 6 bases and 9 bases respectively, with 9 bases between them. CDR1 is MNHNY and CDR2 is SVGAGI in the germline V gene (reference sequence). The length of the CDR3 is 11 residues. The CDR3 here is CASSPNSEQFF. CDR3 coding DNA: TGTGCCAGCAGCCCTAATAGTGAGCAGTTCTTC.

The gene calls are TRBV30 and TRBJ1-2, with a tentative D call TRBD1 (5 bases). CDR3 length: 14 residues. Trimming took off 2 bases at V and 4 bases at J, with 14 bases between the two ends. Germline V gene sequence: CDR1 GTSNPN, CDR2 SVGIG (reference sequence). The CDR3 DNA reads TGTGCCTGGAGTCGGGACTCCAGCAGCTATGGCTACACCTTC. This codes for CAWSRDSSSYGYTF.

The genes are TRBV6-1 and TRBJ2-1; possible D gene TRBD2, 6 bases. The CDR3 totals 16 residues. Trimming removed 2 bases at V and 8 bases at J, with 19 bases between. Per germline, CDR1 MNHNS and CDR2 SASEGT. This chain's CDR3 is CASSEPAGSSFYEQFF. CDR3 sequence (DNA): TGTGCCAGCAGTGAACCAGCCGGGAGCTCATTCTATGAGCAGTTCTTC.

CDR3 sequence: CASSQETGGYTF. The CDR3 DNA reads TGTGCCAGCAGCCAAGAAACGGGGGGCTACACCTTC. This sequence joins TRBV4-2 and TRBJ1-2; D unclear. Germline values: CDR1 LGHNA, CDR2 YNFKEQ. The CDR3 totals 12 residues. V was clipped by 0 bases and J by 8 bases, with 7 bases between them.

The gene calls are TRBV6-5 and TRBJ2-7; 9 bases agree with TRBD2. V lost 5 bases, J lost 6 bases, and 8 bases stayed unmatched. This CDR3 region has 14 residues. Germline V gene data show CDR1 as MNHEY and CDR2 as SVGAGI. CDR3 DNA: TGTGCCAGCAGTGACCTAGCGGGGTCCGCCGAGCAGTACTTC. Amino acid sequence: CASSDLAGSAEQYF.

This clone has a single count. The chain carries TRBV6-1 and TRBJ2-1; 7 nucleotides agree with TRBD1. The CDR3 sequence is 14 residues long. Unmatched junction bases numbered 7, after V lost 5 bases and J lost 6 bases. Germline V lookup: CDR1 MNHNS, CDR2 SASEGT. CDR3 sequence: CASSPRDRVNEQFF. CDR3 nucleotides: TGTGCCAGCAGTCCCCGGGACAGAGTCAATGAGCAGTTCTTC.

The V and J genes are TRBV19 and TRBJ1-1, with D perhaps matching TRBD1 (5 bases). There are 13 residues in the CDR3. V was pared by 6 bases and J by 5 bases, with 13 bases between. Germline V CDR1 and CDR2: LNHDA, SQIVND (reference sequence). CDR3 region: CASSRRGLTEAFF. DNA of the CDR3: TGTGCCAGTAGCCGTCGGGGGTTAACTGAAGCTTTCTTT.

The rearrangement links TRBV2 to TRBJ1-1; no firm D call. Germline CDR1 is SNHLY and CDR2 is FYNNEI. CDR3 size: 15 residues. Trimming cost V 2 bases and J 1 base, with 11 bases left between them. The CDR3 DNA is TGTGCCAGCAGTGAAATTGGGAGAGGGAACACTGAAGCTTTCTTT. Translation gives CASSEIGRGNTEAFF.

The rearrangement uses TRBV28 and TRBJ1-2; TRBD1 agrees at 7 bases. With 5 bases clipped from V and 0 bases from J, the junction kept 3 bases outside the gene matches. The CDR3 is 14 residues long. Germline V gene sequence: CDR1 MDHEN, CDR2 SYDVKM. CDR3 DNA: TGTGCCAGCAGTCCCGGGACAGCTAACTATGGCTACACCTTC. Its protein product is CASSPGTANYGYTF.

The rearrangement joins TRBV25-1 to TRBJ2-1; D unclear. The V and J ends lost 3 bases and 0 bases respectively, with 15 bases between them. CDR3 size: 17 residues. CDR1 and CDR2 from the germline V gene are MGHDK and SYGVNS. The CDR3 DNA reads as TGTGCCAGCAGTGAGGAGTTGGCGGCTAACTCCTACAATGAGCAGTTCTTC. This codes for CASSEELAANSYNEQFF.

The V call is TRBV6-5, the J call TRBJ2-3, with TRBD2 matching 10 bases. Germline V lookup: CDR1 MNHEY, CDR2 SVGAGI. J was trimmed by 1 base and V by 0 bases; bases with no gene match: 1. CDR3 length equals 16 residues. The CDR3 nucleotides are TGTGCCAGCAGTTACTCCGGGACTAGCGGCACAGATACGCAGTATTTT. Amino acid sequence: CASSYSGTSGTDTQYF.

The chain couples TRBV2 to TRBJ2-7; the D is unclear. This CDR3 has 15 amino acids. V lost 3 bases and J lost 0, with 12 bases in between. CDR1 is SNHLY and CDR2 is FYNNEI in the germline V gene. The DNA for the CDR3 is TGTGCCAGCAGTGATCTCTCCATTAGCTCCTACGAGCAGTACTTC. Translating gives CASSDLSISSYEQYF.

V gene TRBV13 combines with J gene TRBJ1-1, with 8 bases matching TRBD1. The CDR3 is 14 amino acids. Germline trimming cut 3 bases from V and 5 bases from J; bases unmatched to any gene: 5. Germline loops: CDR1 PRHDT, CDR2 FYEKMQ (reference sequence). CDR3: CASSFGTGRTEAFF. The CDR3 DNA reads TGTGCCAGCAGCTTCGGGACAGGAAGAACTGAAGCTTTCTTT.

This clone was seen just once. This chain connects TRBV15 to TRBJ1-1; D is unclear. Germline CDR1 is LNHNV and CDR2 is YYDKDF (reference sequence). V was trimmed by 4 bases and J by 0 bases, leaving 6 bases between them. This CDR3 is built from 13 residues. CDR3 bases: TGTGCCACCAGCAAGGGAGTGAACACTGAAGCTTTCTTT. Amino acids: CATSKGVNTEAFF.

The chain links TRBV27 to TRBJ2-1; 11 nucleotides align to TRBD1. CDR1 and CDR2 from the germline V gene are MNHEY and SMNVEV (reference sequence). This CDR3 contains 13 residues. Trimming took 6 bases from V and 7 from J; bases not matched to a gene: 2. CDR3 protein: CASSRDRGNEQFF. The CDR3 coding sequence is TGTGCCAGCAGCAGGGACAGGGGGAATGAGCAGTTCTTC.

CDR3 protein: CASRSQGFGTEAFF. For the CDR3, the DNA is TGTGCCAGCAGGTCACAGGGTTTTGGGACTGAAGCTTTCTTT. V usage is TRBV5-5 and J usage is TRBJ1-1, with D possibly TRBD1 on 6 matching bases. Trimming took 5 bases from V and 5 from J, leaving 16 bases between them. Germline V CDR1 and CDR2: SGHKS, YYEKEE (reference sequence). The CDR3 covers 14 residues.

The chain carries TRBV5-6 and TRBJ1-2; 10 nucleotides match TRBD1. CDR1 and CDR2 (germline): SGHDT, YYEEEE. The CDR3 totals 18 residues. With V trimmed by 4 bases and J by 6 bases, 18 bases remained unmatched. DNA of the CDR3: TGTGCCAGCAGCGCTACCGGGACAGGGGATCTCGGGACAGATGGCTACACCTTC. Translating gives CASSATGTGDLGTDGYTF.

The chain combines TRBV7-3 with TRBJ2-7; TRBD2 matches 9 bases. The germline V gene encodes CDR1 SGHTA and CDR2 FQGTGA. The CDR3 is 14 residues long. The V segment lost 5 bases and the J segment 2 bases; nucleotides outside the gene matches: 4. CDR3 nucleotide sequence: TGTGCCAGCAGCCTTAGCGGGGGCCCCTACGAGCAGTACTTC. This encodes CASSLSGGPYEQYF.

This rearrangement joins TRBV5-1 to TRBJ1-1, with D possibly being TRBD1 (5 bases). With 4 bases removed from V and 8 bases from J, the gap between germline ends came to 18 bases. Germline V gene data show CDR1 as SGHRS and CDR2 as YFSETQ. This CDR3 has 14 residues. CDR3 coding DNA: TGCGCCAGCAGCCCCCAAGGGAGGCCAGGGGAAGCTTTCTTT. This translates into CASSPQGRPGEAFF.

This clone was counted once. V and J are TRBV12-5 and TRBJ2-5; TRBD1 might be the D (7 bases). Trimming cost V 5 bases and J 1 base, with 14 bases left between them. CDR1 is LGHNT, CDR2 FRNRAP, per germline. This CDR3 spans 15 amino acids. CDR3: CASGTQGGGQETQYF. In nucleotides, the CDR3 is TGTGCTAGTGGTACGCAGGGGGGTGGCCAAGAGACCCAGTACTTC.

This clone was detected a few times. The rearrangement links TRBV7-3 to TRBJ1-6; D is ambiguous. The germline gives CDR1 SGHTA, CDR2 FQGTGA. The CDR3 has 13 amino acids. The ends were cut back, 5 bases at V and 5 bases at J, with 7 bases in the middle. CDR3 nucleotide sequence: TGTGCCAGCAGCCGGAGCAATAATTCACCCCTCCACTTT. It is translated as CASSRSNNSPLHF.

V is TRBV11-2 and J is TRBJ1-3; no clear D gene. The germline V gene encodes CDR1 SGHAT and CDR2 FQNNGV. Trimming cost V 0 bases and J 4 bases, with 10 bases left between them. This CDR3 spans 15 amino acids. CDR3 nucleotides: TGTGCCAGCAGCTTAGACCCGGGAACGGGAAACACCATATATTTT. It yields the protein CASSLDPGTGNTIYF.

This clone showed up just a few times. J is TRBJ1-1 and V is TRBV10-2; perhaps TRBD1 as D (6 bases). In germline, CDR1 is WSHSY, CDR2 SAAADI. This CDR3 is built from 13 residues. V shed 10 bases and J shed 4 bases, with 16 bases lying between them. The CDR3 loop is CATRQVGVTEAFF. CDR3 DNA: TGCGCCACTAGACAGGTCGGTGTCACTGAAGCTTTCTTT.

The chain has TRBV6-5 and TRBJ1-1, with TRBD1 as a possible D gene (6 bases). V lost 6 bases to trimming and J lost 8 bases, with 16 bases between them. The V gene's germline CDR1 is MNHEY and CDR2 SVGAGI. This CDR3 is built from 13 residues. The CDR3: CASRPPGQGEAFF. The CDR3 nucleotides are TGTGCCAGCAGACCCCCCGGGCAGGGGGAAGCTTTCTTT.

The CDR3 DNA reads as TGTGCCAGCAGCGATCAGGGTCTGTTAAATTCACCCCTCCACTTT. This translates into CASSDQGLLNSPLHF. The J gene is TRBJ1-6, the V gene TRBV9; D is perhaps TRBD1 (5 bases). V shed 3 bases and J shed 7 bases, with 14 bases lying between them. The CDR3 has 15 residues. The V gene's germline CDR1 is SGDLS and CDR2 YYNGEE.